This T cell receptor beta chain was retrieved from a study of blood T cell repertoires in COVID-19. Study summary: COVID-19 samples collected from the United States, Italy and Spain covered acute and convalescent phases. PBMCs, B-cell-depleted T cells, or T cells were the source of the cDNA or gDNA that made up the material.

CDR1 and CDR2 (germline): MNHEY, SVGAGI. J was trimmed by 7 bases and V by 6 bases; bases with no gene match: 6. The CDR3 is 13 amino acids. This clone was recorded many times. Participants came from roughly 24 US areas, aged about 18 to 90 years. Study processing details: Nucleated cell counts were estimated from reference gene primer amplification. The assay was immunoSEQ multiplex PCR, and TCRdb's table has in-frame clones only and misses some. V and J calls and clone size are copied from that table; D and trimming were computed from the DNA. The sample consists of 250,000 to 300,000 clones, 84% of them appearing once.

This rearrangement joins TRBV6-5 to TRBJ2-7; the match to TRBD1 covers 10 bases. Sequenced input: PBMCs or T cells enriched from blood (not recorded which). The sequence was obtained from a man aged 25-45 years with acute COVID-19. The CDR3 here is CASRGTGDWEQYV. The CDR3, as DNA: TGTGCCAGCAGGGGGACAGGGGATTGGGAGCAGTACGTC.